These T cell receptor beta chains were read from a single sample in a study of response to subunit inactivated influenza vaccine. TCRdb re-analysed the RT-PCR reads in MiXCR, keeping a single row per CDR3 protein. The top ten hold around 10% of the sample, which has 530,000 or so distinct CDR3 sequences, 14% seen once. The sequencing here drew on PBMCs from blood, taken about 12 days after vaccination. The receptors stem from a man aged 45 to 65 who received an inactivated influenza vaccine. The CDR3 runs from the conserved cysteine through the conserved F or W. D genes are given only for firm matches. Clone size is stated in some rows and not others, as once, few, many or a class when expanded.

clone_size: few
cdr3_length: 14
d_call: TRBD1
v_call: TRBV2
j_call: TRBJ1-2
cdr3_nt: TGTGCCAGCAGCACACAGGGGGTAGACTATGGCTACACCTTC
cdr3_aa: CASSTQGVDYGYTF

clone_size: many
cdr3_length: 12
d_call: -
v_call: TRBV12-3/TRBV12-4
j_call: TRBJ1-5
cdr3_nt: TGTGCCGTAAGGGACGGAAATCAGCCCCAGCATTTT
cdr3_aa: CAVRDGNQPQHF

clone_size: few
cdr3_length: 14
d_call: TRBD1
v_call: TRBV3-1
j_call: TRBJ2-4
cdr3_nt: TGTGCCAGCAGCCAAGAGGGCCGGGACAGGGCCCCGTACTTC
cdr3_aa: CASSQEGRDRAPYF

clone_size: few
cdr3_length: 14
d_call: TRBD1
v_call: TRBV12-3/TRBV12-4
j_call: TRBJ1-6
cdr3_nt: TGTGCCAGCAAAAAGACAGGGCGAAATTCACCCCTCCACTTT
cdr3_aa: CASKKTGRNSPLHF

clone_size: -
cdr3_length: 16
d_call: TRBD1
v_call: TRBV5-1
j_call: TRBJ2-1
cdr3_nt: TGCGCCAGCAGCTGGACCGGGACAGGGGCAAACAATGAGCAGTTCTTC
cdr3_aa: CASSWTGTGANNEQFF

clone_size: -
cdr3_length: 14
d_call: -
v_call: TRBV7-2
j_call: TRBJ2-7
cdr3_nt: TGTGCCAGCAGCTCGACTACAGGGTTCTACGAGCAGTACTTC
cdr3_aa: CASSSTTGFYEQYF

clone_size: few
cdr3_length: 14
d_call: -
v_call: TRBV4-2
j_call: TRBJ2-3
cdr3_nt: TGTGCCAGCAGCCAAGATCAGGGGATGGTTACGCAGTATTTT
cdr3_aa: CASSQDQGMVTQYF

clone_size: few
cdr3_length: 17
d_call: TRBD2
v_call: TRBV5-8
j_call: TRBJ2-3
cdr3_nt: TGTGCCAGCAGCCCCGGGACTAGCGGGGGGGGCACAGATACGCAGTATTTT
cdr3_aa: CASSPGTSGGGTDTQYF

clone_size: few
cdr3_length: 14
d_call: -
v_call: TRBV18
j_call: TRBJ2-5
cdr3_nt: TGTGCCAGCTCATCCACAGGGAGGGTCGAGACCCAGTACTTC
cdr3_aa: CASSSTGRVETQYF

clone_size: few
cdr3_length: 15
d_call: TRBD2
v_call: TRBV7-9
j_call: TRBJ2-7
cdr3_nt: TGTGCCAGCAGCTCGGCCGGGAGGCCCACCTACGAGCAGTACTTC
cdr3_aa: CASSSAGRPTYEQYF

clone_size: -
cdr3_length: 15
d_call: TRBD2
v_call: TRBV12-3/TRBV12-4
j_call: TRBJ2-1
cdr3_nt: TGTGCCAGCAGTTTATCGAGGCTAGCGGGGAATGAGCAGTTCTTC
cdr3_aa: CASSLSRLAGNEQFF

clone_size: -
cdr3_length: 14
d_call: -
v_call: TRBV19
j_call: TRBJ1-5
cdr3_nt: TGTGCCAGTAGTAAACAGGGACCGGATCAGCCCCAGCATTTT
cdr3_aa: CASSKQGPDQPQHF

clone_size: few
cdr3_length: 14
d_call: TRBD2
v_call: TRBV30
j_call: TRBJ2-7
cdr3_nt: TGTGCCGTACAAGCCGGGACTAGCTATTTCAAGCAGTACTTC
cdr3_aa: CAVQAGTSYFKQYF

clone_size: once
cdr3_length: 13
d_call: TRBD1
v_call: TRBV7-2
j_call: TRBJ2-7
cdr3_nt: TGTGCCAGCAGCTTCAGGGGGACCCACGAGCAGTACTTC
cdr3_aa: CASSFRGTHEQYF

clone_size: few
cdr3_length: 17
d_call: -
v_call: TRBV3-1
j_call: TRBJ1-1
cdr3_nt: TGTGCCAGCAGCCAAGATGCGTTGGGACGGCTGAACACTGAAGCTTTCTTT
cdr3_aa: CASSQDALGRLNTEAFF

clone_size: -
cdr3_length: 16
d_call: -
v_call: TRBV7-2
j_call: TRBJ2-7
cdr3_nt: TGTGCCAGCAGCTTATATGGGGGGAGAGGGGCCTACGAGCAGTACTTC
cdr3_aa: CASSLYGGRGAYEQYF

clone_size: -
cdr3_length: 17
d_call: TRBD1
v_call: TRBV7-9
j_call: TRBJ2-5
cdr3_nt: TGTGCCAGCAGCCCACGGGACAGGGGGCGAAGAGGAGAGACCCAGTACTTC
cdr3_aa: CASSPRDRGRRGETQYF

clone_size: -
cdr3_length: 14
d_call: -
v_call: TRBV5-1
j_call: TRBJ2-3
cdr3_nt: TGCGCCAGCAGAACTCAGACTAGCACAGATACGCAGTATTTT
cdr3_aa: CASRTQTSTDTQYF

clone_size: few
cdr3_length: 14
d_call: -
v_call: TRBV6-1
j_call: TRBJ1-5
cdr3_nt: TGTGCCAGCAGCCCGTACAGGGAAGATCAGCCCCAGCATTTT
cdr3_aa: CASSPYREDQPQHF

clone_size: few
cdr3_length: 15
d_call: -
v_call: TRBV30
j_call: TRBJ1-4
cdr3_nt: TGTGCCTGGACCCAGCCAGGGACCCATTATGAAAAACTGTTTTTT
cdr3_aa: CAWTQPGTHYEKLFF

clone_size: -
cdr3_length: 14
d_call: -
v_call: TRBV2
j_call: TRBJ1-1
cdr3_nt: TGTGCCAGCAGTCACTCGACAGGCCAGGCTGAAGCTTTCTTT
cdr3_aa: CASSHSTGQAEAFF

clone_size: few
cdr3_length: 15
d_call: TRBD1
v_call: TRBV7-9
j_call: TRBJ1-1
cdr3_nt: TGTGCCAGCAGGACCTTCCGGGACAGGAACACTGAAGCTTTCTTT
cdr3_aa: CASRTFRDRNTEAFF

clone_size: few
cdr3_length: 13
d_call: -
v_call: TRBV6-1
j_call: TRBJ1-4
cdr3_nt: TGTGCCAGCAGGACAGCAGATAATGAAAAACTGTTTTTT
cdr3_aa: CASRTADNEKLFF

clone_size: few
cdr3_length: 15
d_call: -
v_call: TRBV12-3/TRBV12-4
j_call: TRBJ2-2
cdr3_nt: TGTGCCAGCAGTTTTAGGGGTACGAACACCGGGGAGCTGTTTTTT
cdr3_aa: CASSFRGTNTGELFF

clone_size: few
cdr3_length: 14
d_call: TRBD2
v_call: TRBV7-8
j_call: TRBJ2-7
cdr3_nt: TGTGCCAGCAGTGAACTAGCGGGGATCTACGAGCAGTACTTC
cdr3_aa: CASSELAGIYEQYF

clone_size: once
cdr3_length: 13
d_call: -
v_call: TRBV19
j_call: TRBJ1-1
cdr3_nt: TGTGCCAGTAGTATGTCAGGGCGCACTGAAGCTTTCTTT
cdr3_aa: CASSMSGRTEAFF

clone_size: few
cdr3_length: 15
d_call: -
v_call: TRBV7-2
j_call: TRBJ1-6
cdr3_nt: TGTGCCAGCAGCCCGGAAACAGGGATTGTTTCACCCCTCCACTTT
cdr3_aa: CASSPETGIVSPLHF

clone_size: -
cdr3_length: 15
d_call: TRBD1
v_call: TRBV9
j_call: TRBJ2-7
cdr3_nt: TGTGCCAGCAGCGTAGCTGAGGGGGCCCCCTACGAGCAGTACTTC
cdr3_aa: CASSVAEGAPYEQYF

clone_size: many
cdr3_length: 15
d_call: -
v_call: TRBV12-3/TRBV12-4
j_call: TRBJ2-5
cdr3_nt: TGTGCCAGCAGTTTACATCGAAAGGACCAAGAGACCCAGTACTTC
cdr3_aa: CASSLHRKDQETQYF

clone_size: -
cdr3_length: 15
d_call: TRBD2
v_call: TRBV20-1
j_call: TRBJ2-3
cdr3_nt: TGCAGTGCTAGGGTAGCGGGGATGAACACAGATACGCAGTATTTT
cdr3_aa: CSARVAGMNTDTQYF

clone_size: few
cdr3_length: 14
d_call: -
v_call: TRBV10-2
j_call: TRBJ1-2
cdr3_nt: TGCGCCAGCAGTGAGTCGCGGACCGGCTATGGCTACACCTTC
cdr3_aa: CASSESRTGYGYTF

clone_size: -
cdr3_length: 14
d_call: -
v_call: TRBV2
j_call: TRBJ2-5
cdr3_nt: TGTGCCAGCAGTAAAACGCCAGGGGCAGAGACCCAGTACTTC
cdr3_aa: CASSKTPGAETQYF

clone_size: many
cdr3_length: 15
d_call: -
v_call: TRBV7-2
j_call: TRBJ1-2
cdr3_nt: TGTGCCAGCAGTTCGGGGGGCGGATCTAACTATGGCTACACCTTC
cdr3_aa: CASSSGGGSNYGYTF

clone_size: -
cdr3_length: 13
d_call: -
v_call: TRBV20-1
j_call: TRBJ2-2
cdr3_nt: TGCAGGGACCTAGGAGCGAACACCGGGGAGCTGTTTTTT
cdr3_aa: CRDLGANTGELFF

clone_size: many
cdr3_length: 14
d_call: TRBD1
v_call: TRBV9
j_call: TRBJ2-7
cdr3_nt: TGTGCCAGCAGCGTTGACAGGGGTGCCTACGAGCAGTACTTC
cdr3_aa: CASSVDRGAYEQYF

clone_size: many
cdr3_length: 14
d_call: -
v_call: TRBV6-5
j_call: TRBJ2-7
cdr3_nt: TGTGCCAGCAGTTACGATGACGCCTCCTACGAGCAGTACTTC
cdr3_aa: CASSYDDASYEQYF

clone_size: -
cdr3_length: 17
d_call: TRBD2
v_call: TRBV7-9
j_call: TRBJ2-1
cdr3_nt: TGTGCCAGCAGCTCACTAGCGGGAGGTCGGTCCTACAATGAGCAGTTCTTC
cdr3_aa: CASSSLAGGRSYNEQFF

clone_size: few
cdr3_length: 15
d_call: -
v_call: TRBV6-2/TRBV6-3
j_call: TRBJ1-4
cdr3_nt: TGTGCCAGCAGTTTCTCGCCAGGAACTAATGAAAAACTGTTTTTT
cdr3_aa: CASSFSPGTNEKLFF

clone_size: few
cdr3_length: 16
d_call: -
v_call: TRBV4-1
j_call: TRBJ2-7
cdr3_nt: TGCGCCAGCAGCCAACCTGTTAAGGGGGGAAGTTACGAGCAGTACTTC
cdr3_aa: CASSQPVKGGSYEQYF

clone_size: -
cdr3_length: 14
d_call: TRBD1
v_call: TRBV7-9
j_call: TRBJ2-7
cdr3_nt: TGTGCCAGCAGCTACTGGGACAGCTCCTACGAGCAGTACTTC
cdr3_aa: CASSYWDSSYEQYF

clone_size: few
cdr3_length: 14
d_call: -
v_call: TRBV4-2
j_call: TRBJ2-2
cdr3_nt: TGTGCCAGCAGCCAAACTGACGGGCCCGGGGAGCTGTTTTTT
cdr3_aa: CASSQTDGPGELFF